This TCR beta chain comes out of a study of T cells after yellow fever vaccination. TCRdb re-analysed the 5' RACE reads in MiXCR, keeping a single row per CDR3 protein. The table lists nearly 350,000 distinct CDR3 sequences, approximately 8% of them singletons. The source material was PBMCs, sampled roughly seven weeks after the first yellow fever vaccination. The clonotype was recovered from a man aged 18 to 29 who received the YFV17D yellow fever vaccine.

The CDR3 DNA is TGTGCCAGCAGACTGCCGGGGGCAGCGGAGACCCAGTACTTC. Protein sequence: CASRLPGAAETQYF. The chain employs TRBV6-1 and TRBJ2-5; D possibly uses TRBD1 or TRBD2 (6 bases each). The length of the CDR3 is 14 residues. V shed 6 bases and J shed 5 bases, with 16 bases lying between them. Germline V gene lookup returns CDR1 MNHNS and CDR2 SASEGT.